These 20 T cell receptor beta chains share one sample of origin, sequenced in a study of blood T cell repertoires in COVID-19. The method was immunoSEQ multiplex PCR; TCRdb's version includes in-frame clones alone and lacks a portion of them. The sample lists tens of thousands of clones; about 87% were seen once. The sample taken for sequencing was peripheral blood. These TCRs come from a human donor in a cohort sampled during active COVID-19.

This sequence joins TRBV7-9 and TRBJ2-7, with a weak D call TRBD1 (6 bases). Trimming shortened V by 5 bases and J by 0 bases, and 11 bases separated the two germline ends. This CDR3 is 14 amino acids long. The V gene's germline CDR1 is SEHNR and CDR2 FQNEAQ (reference sequence). The CDR3 reads CASSIQGRSYEQYF. In nucleotides, the CDR3 is TGTGCCAGCAGCATCCAGGGGCGCTCCTACGAGCAGTACTTC.

DNA for the CDR3: TGTGCCAGTAGTTGGGGGACAGGGTCCTACGAGCAGTACTTC. Translating it yields CASSWGTGSYEQYF. V usage is TRBV19 and J usage is TRBJ2-7, with TRBD1 matching 9 bases. The CDR3 covers 14 residues. Germline values: CDR1 LNHDA, CDR2 SQIVND (reference sequence). The J segment lost 1 base and the V segment lost 5 bases, leaving 3 bases of the junction unmatched.

The chain is built from TRBV10-3 and TRBJ2-1; 8 nucleotides align to TRBD2. The germline V gene encodes CDR1 ENHRY and CDR2 SYGVKD. CDR3 length equals 15 residues. The V segment lost 4 bases and the J segment 3 bases; nucleotides outside the gene matches: 5. Here the CDR3 reads CAISVSGTFYNEQFF. The CDR3 DNA is TGTGCCATCAGTGTTAGCGGGACCTTCTACAATGAGCAGTTCTTC.

This chain joins TRBV4-2 and TRBJ2-2, with D perhaps matching TRBD2 (6 bases). Germline V CDR1 and CDR2: LGHNA, YNFKEQ. Trimming left V 0 bases short and J 0 bases short, with 20 bases between. The CDR3 is made up of 20 amino acids. In nucleotides, the CDR3 is TGTGCCAGCAGCCAAGACCGGCTGGGAGGTATTTATACGAACACCGGGGAGCTGTTTTTT. It codes for CASSQDRLGGIYTNTGELFF.

In DNA form, the CDR3 reads TGCAGTGCTAGTGGTTCTTATCAGCCCCAGCATTTT. Amino acid sequence: CSASGSYQPQHF. This chain links TRBV20-1 with TRBJ1-5; D not resolved. This CDR3 contains 12 residues. From germline, CDR1 is DFQATT and CDR2 SNEGSKA (reference sequence). Trimming removed 3 bases at V and 5 bases at J, with 8 bases between.

The rearrangement uses TRBV30 and TRBJ2-3; TRBD2 agrees at 10 bases. V lost 1 base and J lost 2; bases outside the gene matches: 3. From germline, CDR1 is GTSNPN and CDR2 SVGIG (reference sequence). The CDR3 spans 15 residues. The DNA of the CDR3 is TGTGCCTGGAGTGGGCTAGCGGGAGCCACAGATACGCAGTATTTT. This sequence encodes CAWSGLAGATDTQYF.

This chain uses TRBV6-2 or TRBV6-3 with TRBJ2-1; D possibly corresponds to TRBD1 (5 bases). This CDR3 is 15 amino acids long. Germline V CDR1 and CDR2: MNHEY, SVGEGT. With 10 bases removed from V and 0 bases from J, the gap between germline ends came to 16 bases. The CDR3 loop is CATGPGAGSYNEQFF. As DNA, the CDR3 is TGTGCCACCGGCCCTGGGGCAGGCTCCTACAATGAGCAGTTCTTC.

The chain has TRBV2 and TRBJ2-1; TRBD2 matches 12 bases. With V trimmed by 5 bases and J by 10 bases, 18 bases remained unmatched. Germline CDR1 SNHLY, CDR2 FYNNEI. The CDR3 is 18 amino acids. CDR3 coding DNA: TGTGCCAGCAGTAAAGAGGGTAATCAACTAGCGGGAGGAAGAGAGCAGTTCTTC. Translated, it gives CASSKEGNQLAGGREQFF.

The rearrangement links TRBV4-2 to TRBJ1-1; D may be TRBD1 (5 bases). The germline CDR1 and CDR2 sequences are LGHNA and YNFKEQ. The germline V and J ends were trimmed by 0 bases and 7 bases, with 9 bases remaining between them. The CDR3 is 13 residues long. In nucleotides, the CDR3 is TGTGCCAGCAGCCAAGATAGAGACAGTGAAGCTTTCTTT. It yields the protein CASSQDRDSEAFF.

This chain uses TRBV15 with TRBJ2-7; possible D gene TRBD2, 5 bases. The CDR3 has 16 amino acids. V dropped 0 bases and J dropped 2 bases, with 14 bases sitting between them. Germline CDR1 and CDR2: LNHNV and YYDKDF (reference sequence). The CDR3, as DNA: TGTGCCACCAGCAGAGACTTAGCGACCACCGCCTACGAGCAGTACTTC. Its protein product is CATSRDLATTAYEQYF. The full variable domain, with the rest looked up from reference TRBV15 and TRBJ2-7, is DAMVIQNPRYQVTQFGKPVTLSCSQTLNHNVMYWYQQKSSQAPKLLFHYYDKDFNNEADTPDNFQSRRPNTSFCFLDIRSPGLGDTAMYLCATSRDLATTAYEQYFGPGTRLTVT.

V usage is TRBV30 and J usage is TRBJ2-1, with 8 bases that match TRBD2. CDR1 and CDR2 (germline): GTSNPN, SVGIG (reference sequence). The length of the CDR3 is 16 residues. Trimming removed 0 bases from V and 1 base from J; junction bases left unmatched: 5. CDR3 sequence: CAWSVRVAGSYNEQFF. In DNA form, the CDR3 reads TGTGCCTGGAGTGTACGCGTAGCGGGGTCCTACAATGAGCAGTTCTTC.

The V call is TRBV5-4, the J call TRBJ2-7; 8 bases are shared with TRBD1. Trimming took 0 bases from V and 2 from J; bases not matched to a gene: 4. Germline assignment: CDR1 SGHNT and CDR2 YYREEE (reference sequence). The CDR3 totals 15 residues. The CDR3, as DNA: TGTGCCAGCAGCTTGGGACAGGGGCTTGCCTACGAGCAGTACTTC. Amino acid sequence: CASSLGQGLAYEQYF. The full variable domain, completed using reference TRBV5-4 and TRBJ2-7, is ETGVTQSPTHLIKTRGQQVTLRCSSQSGHNTVSWYQQALGQGPQFIFQYYREEENGRGNFPPRFSGLQFPNYSSELNVNALELDDSALYLCASSLGQGLAYEQYFGPGTRLTVT.

The V and J genes are TRBV30 and TRBJ2-7; no clear D gene. Per the germline V gene, CDR1 is GTSNPN and CDR2 is SVGIG (reference sequence). V lost 5 bases to trimming and J lost 3 bases, with 8 bases between them. The CDR3 sequence is 11 residues long. Here the CDR3 DNA reads TGTGCCTGGGCAGAGGACTACGAGCAGTACTTC. Protein: CAWAEDYEQYF.

The chain uses TRBV5-7 and TRBJ2-3; TRBD1 agrees at 8 bases. TRBV5-7 falls under the ORF class, with uncertain function. The CDR3 sequence is 14 residues long. With V trimmed by 5 bases and J by 1 base, 3 bases remained unmatched. CDR3 region: CASSPDRGTDTQYF. As DNA, the CDR3 is TGTGCCAGCAGTCCGGACAGGGGCACAGATACGCAGTATTTT.

The chain combines TRBV25-1 with TRBJ2-1; TRBD1 matches 8 bases. CDR3 length: 15 residues. Germline V gene sequence: CDR1 MGHDK, CDR2 SYGVNS. Trimming removed 1 base from V and 6 bases from J; junction bases left unmatched: 5. CDR3 DNA sequence: TGTGCCAGCAGTGAATGGGTTACAGGGGGCAATGAGCAGTTCTTC. Translated: CASSEWVTGGNEQFF.

This chain joins TRBV3-1 (or the pseudogene TRBV3-2) and TRBJ2-7, with a possible D match to TRBD1 (5 bases). Trimming stripped 0 bases from V and 5 bases from J, with 14 bases between. This CDR3 is built from 15 residues. The germline V gene encodes CDR1 LGHDT and CDR2 YNNKEL (reference sequence). DNA for the CDR3: TGTGCCAGCAGCCAAGATGGGGCAAGGGTCGACGAGCAGTACTTC. This translates into CASSQDGARVDEQYF.

The count of this clone is one. The chain's CDR3 is CASSEYEVEDQETQYF. The CDR3 bases are TGTGCCAGCAGTGAATATGAGGTGGAGGACCAAGAGACCCAGTACTTC. J is TRBJ2-5 and V is TRBV25-1; tentatively, D is TRBD2 (5 bases). CDR3 length: 16 amino acids. V was shortened by 0 bases and J by 0 bases, with 11 bases between the two germline ends. Germline values: CDR1 MGHDK, CDR2 SYGVNS.

CDR3 protein: CATSDAGRAAYNEQFF. The DNA of the CDR3 is TGTGCCACCAGTGACGCCGGCAGGGCCGCCTACAATGAGCAGTTCTTC. The chain uses TRBV24-1 and TRBJ2-1; D is perhaps TRBD1 (5 bases). The V gene's germline CDR1 is KGHDR and CDR2 SFDVKD. Between the trimmed V and J ends, which lost 4 bases and 2 bases, there was a span of 14 bases. CDR3 length equals 16 residues.

The chain couples TRBV7-6 to TRBJ2-5; 9 bases are shared with TRBD1. Germline CDR1 SGHVS, CDR2 FNYEAQ. CDR3 length: 15 residues. The V and J ends lost 5 bases and 3 bases, in that order; junction bases with no gene match: 7. In nucleotides, the CDR3 is TGTGCCAGCAGCCTAGGGACAGGGCAAGAAGAGACCCAGTACTTC. It encodes CASSLGTGQEETQYF.

The V gene is TRBV5-1, the J gene TRBJ1-2; D may be TRBD1 (5 bases). V shed 0 bases and J shed 6 bases, with 9 bases lying between them. The CDR3 has 13 residues. CDR1 and CDR2 (germline): SGHRS, YFSETQ. For the CDR3, the DNA is TGCGCCAGCAGCTTGGCCCAGGGTCATGGCTACACCTTC. Translation: CASSLAQGHGYTF.